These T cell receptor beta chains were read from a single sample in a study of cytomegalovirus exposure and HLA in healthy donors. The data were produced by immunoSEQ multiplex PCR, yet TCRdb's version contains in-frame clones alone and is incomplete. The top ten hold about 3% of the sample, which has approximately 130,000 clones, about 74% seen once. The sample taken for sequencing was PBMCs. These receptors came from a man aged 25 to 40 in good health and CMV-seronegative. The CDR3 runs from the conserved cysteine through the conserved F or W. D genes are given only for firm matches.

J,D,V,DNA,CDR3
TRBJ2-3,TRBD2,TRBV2,TGTGCCAGCATCCGGGGGAGTAGCGGGAGGTCAGATACGCAGTATTTT,CASIRGSSGRSDTQYF
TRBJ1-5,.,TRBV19,TGTGCCAGTAGCAGTCCCACTAGCAATCAGCCCCAGCATTTT,CASSSPTSNQPQHF
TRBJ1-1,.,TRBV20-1,TGCAGTGCTTCTTCGAACACTGAAGCTTTCTTT,CSASSNTEAFF
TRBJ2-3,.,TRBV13,TGTGCCAGCAGCCTGGGGCCTGGCCCCCCAGATACGCAGTATTTT,CASSLGPGPPDTQYF
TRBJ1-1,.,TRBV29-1,TGCAGCGTTCTGGGACAACGAGGAGGCACTGAAGCTTTCTTT,CSVLGQRGGTEAFF
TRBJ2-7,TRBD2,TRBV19,TGTGCCAGTAGTCTCGGACTAGCGGCAAGGGGCGAGCAGTACTTC,CASSLGLAARGEQYF
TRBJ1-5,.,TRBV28,TGTGCCAGCACTCCGGGGGGAGGGAATCAGCCCCAGCATTTT,CASTPGGGNQPQHF
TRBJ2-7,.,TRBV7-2,TGTGCCAGCAGCTTAGTGCGGGGCTCTCCCTACGAGCAGTACTTC,CASSLVRGSPYEQYF
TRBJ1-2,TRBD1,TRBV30,TGTGCCTGGAGTGGGGGACAGAAAGGGGATGACTTC,CAWSGGQKGDDF
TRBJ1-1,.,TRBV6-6,TGTGCCAGCAGCTGGGCTTTAGACCCCACTGAAGCTTTCTTT,CASSWALDPTEAFF
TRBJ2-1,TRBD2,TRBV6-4,TGTGCCAGCAGCGCCGGGACTAGCGGGGGCAATGAGCAGTTCTTC,CASSAGTSGGNEQFF